The clone carrying this T cell receptor beta chain was recorded once. Its target is unknown. The sample belongs to a study of T cells in localized non-small cell lung cancer. Study observations and caveats: Adjacent lung tissue had a median around 50 of the top 100 clones found in the tumor. Uninvolved neighboring lung showed the greatest T cell clonality, exceeding tumor. Sequencing was restricted to one tumor region; therefore, heterogeneity remains possible. Higher blood T cell density tracked longer overall survival.

The repertoire was sequenced with immunoSEQ multiplex PCR; TCRdb's copy has only in-frame clones and lacks some. The data contain about 34,000 clones, roughly 93% of them singletons. The sequence was obtained from a female donor of 60 years or more with stage I lung adenocarcinoma. The specimen comprised peripheral blood, sampled before any cancer treatment.

Here the CDR3 DNA reads TGTGCCAGTAGTATAACCTACGGGGCGGCTCAGCCCCAGCATTTT. Translating gives CASSITYGAAQPQHF. V usage is TRBV19 and J usage is TRBJ1-5, with a weak D call TRBD1 (5 bases). Trimming left V 2 bases short and J 6 bases short, with 14 bases between. This CDR3 contains 15 residues. Germline CDR1 and CDR2: LNHDA and SQIVND (reference sequence).